The 26 T cell receptor beta chains below all came from one sample that was sequenced in a study of a mutant IDH1 vaccine in newly diagnosed glioma. These receptors have no identified antigens. TCRdb's table, derived via immunoSEQ multiplex PCR, lists solely in-frame clones and lacks some. The table includes about 62,000 clones, roughly 90% detected once. As for time point: week 11, during vaccination. Topical imiquimod was applied with each vaccine dose, which held 300 ug of mutant IDH1 20-mer peptide. The specimen comprised PBMCs, sampled from a glioma patient whose treatment included an IDH1 peptide vaccine. The receptors shown here come from a man aged 40-49 years with glioma.

The rearrangement joins TRBV29-1 to TRBJ2-3, with a tentative D call TRBD2 (6 bases). Trimming removed 2 bases at V and 5 bases at J, with 11 bases between. Germline V gene data show CDR1 as SQVTM and CDR2 as ANQGSEA. The CDR3 length is 13 residues. CDR3 residues: CSVENGSGDTQYF. The CDR3 DNA reads as TGCAGCGTTGAAAACGGGAGTGGAGATACGCAGTATTTT.

This chain's CDR3 is CASSSPLDGYTF. Here the CDR3 DNA reads TGTGCCAGCAGTTCGCCCCTGGATGGCTACACCTTC. This chain joins TRBV28 and TRBJ1-2; D unresolved. V was pared by 4 bases and J by 6 bases, with 9 bases between. This CDR3 comprises 12 residues. Germline lookup yields CDR1 MDHEN and CDR2 SYDVKM.

The CDR3 is CASSLGAPSSYGYTF. The CDR3, as DNA: TGTGCCAGCAGTTTGGGGGCGCCCAGCAGCTATGGCTACACCTTC. The rearrangement links TRBV6-6 to TRBJ1-2; D is possibly TRBD1 (6 bases). Germline CDR1 and CDR2: MNHNY and SVGAGI (reference sequence). Trimming took off 4 bases at V and 4 bases at J, with 16 bases between the two ends. This CDR3 region has 15 residues.

The genes are TRBV18 and TRBJ1-3; D is ambiguous. The V and J ends lost 1 base and 0 bases respectively, with 10 bases between them. This CDR3 has 16 residues. The germline V gene encodes CDR1 KGHSH and CDR2 LQKENI. The CDR3 here is CASSPLGALSGNTIYF. CDR3 coding DNA: TGTGCCAGCTCACCACTTGGAGCCCTCTCTGGAAACACCATATATTTT.

CDR3: CASSMGRRDRGDTEAFF. The CDR3 DNA reads TGTGCCAGTAGTATGGGGCGTCGGGACAGGGGAGATACTGAAGCTTTCTTT. The V gene is TRBV19, the J gene TRBJ1-1; TRBD1 matches 10 bases. This CDR3 is 17 amino acids long. Per germline, CDR1 LNHDA and CDR2 SQIVND (reference sequence). V gave up 3 bases and J gave up 5 bases; unmatched junction bases: 12.

This chain connects TRBV6-5 to TRBJ2-7; TRBD1 matches 12 bases. V shed 8 bases, J shed 7 bases, and the junction held 6 bases outside the gene matches. The CDR3 runs 13 residues. CDR1 and CDR2 from the germline V gene are MNHEY and SVGAGI. The CDR3: CASGDRGLDEQYF. The CDR3 DNA is TGTGCCAGCGGGGACAGGGGGCTCGATGAGCAGTACTTC.

V gene TRBV5-1 combines with J gene TRBJ2-7, with no clear D. There are 15 residues in the CDR3. Germline V gene sequence: CDR1 SGHRS, CDR2 YFSETQ. V gave up 4 bases and J gave up 6 bases, with 20 bases separating them. CDR3 nucleotides: TGCGCCAGCAGCACGGACCGGGCTGCCTACATCGAGCAGTACTTC. It codes for CASSTDRAAYIEQYF.

The rearrangement uses TRBV7-2 and TRBJ2-3; TRBD2 might be the D (6 bases). Deletions cut 4 bases from V and 4 bases from J, with 15 bases between. The CDR3 runs 15 residues. CDR1 and CDR2 (germline): SGHTA, FQGNSA. The CDR3 loop is CASSSSRESADTQYF. The CDR3 bases are TGTGCCAGCAGCTCAAGCCGGGAGTCAGCAGATACGCAGTATTTT.

The J gene is TRBJ2-6, the V gene TRBV30, with 7 nucleotides matching TRBD1. The germline CDR1 and CDR2 sequences are GTSNPN and SVGIG (reference sequence). Trimming cost V 2 bases and J 1 base; bases outside gene matches: 5. The CDR3 loop spans 16 amino acids. The CDR3 DNA sequence: TGTGCCTGGAGTTCGGGACAGCGATCTGGGGCCAACGTCCTGACTTTC. Its translation: CAWSSGQRSGANVLTF.

The gene calls are TRBV28 and TRBJ1-2; unclear D gene. Germline V gene lookup returns CDR1 MDHEN and CDR2 SYDVKM. The CDR3 covers 16 residues. Trimming took off 3 bases at V and 2 bases at J, with 16 bases between the two ends. CDR3 sequence (DNA): TGTGCCAGCAGTTTTGGCGAGGCGGGAAGGAACTATGGCTACACCTTC. This sequence encodes CASSFGEAGRNYGYTF.

Only one count was recorded for this clone. V usage is TRBV4-2 and J usage is TRBJ2-1, with D possibly matching TRBD2 (6 bases). Germline V lookup: CDR1 LGHNA, CDR2 YNFKEQ. The CDR3 contains 14 residues. V lost 4 bases, J lost 4 bases, and 11 bases lay in between. The CDR3 nucleotides read TGTGCCAGCAGCCCCTATCGGGAGTACAATGAGCAGTTCTTC. Translated: CASSPYREYNEQFF.

The CDR3 protein is CSVVDRGTTEAFF. The DNA of the CDR3 is TGCAGCGTTGTCGATCGGGGAACGACTGAAGCTTTCTTT. The chain recombines TRBV29-1 with TRBJ1-1; no clear D gene. V was cut by 4 bases and J by 5 bases, with 14 bases left in between. This CDR3 is 13 amino acids long. Germline V gene sequence: CDR1 SQVTM, CDR2 ANQGSEA.

The chain carries TRBV30 and TRBJ1-5; TRBD1 matches at 7 bases. From germline, CDR1 is GTSNPN and CDR2 SVGIG (reference sequence). Trimming removed 3 bases from V and 5 bases from J; junction bases left unmatched: 16. This CDR3 is 17 amino acids long. The DNA of the CDR3 is TGTGCCTGGAGAGGTAAGGGGGCGGATGATGACTATCAGCCCCAGCATTTT. Amino acid sequence: CAWRGKGADDDYQPQHF.

The rearrangement uses TRBV6-1 and TRBJ2-7; 8 nucleotides agree with TRBD1. Germline V lookup: CDR1 MNHNS, CDR2 SASEGT. This CDR3 has 13 residues. The junction had 3 bases not matched to a gene; V was cut back by 3 bases and J by 5 bases. CDR3 nucleotides: TGTGCCAGCAGTGAGGCAGGGGGCAACGAGCAGTACGTC. Translating gives CASSEAGGNEQYV.

V and J are TRBV19 and TRBJ2-1; D gene unclear. The CDR3 is 16 residues long. Germline loops: CDR1 LNHDA, CDR2 SQIVND (reference sequence). Between the trimmed V and J ends, which lost 5 bases and 2 bases, there was a span of 16 bases. The CDR3 region has the DNA TGTGCCAGTAGTTTAACGAGGCAGGCTCCCTACAATGAGCAGTTCTTC. It translates to CASSLTRQAPYNEQFF. Together with reference TRBV19 and TRBJ2-1, the CDR3 gives the full variable domain: DGGITQSPKYLFRKEGQNVTLSCEQNLNHDAMYWYRQDPGQGLRLIYYSQIVNDFQKGDIAEGYSVSREKKESFPLTVTSAQKNPTAFYLCASSLTRQAPYNEQFFGPGTRLTVL.

The chain joins TRBV27 to TRBJ2-1, with 9 bases aligning to TRBD2. V trimming: 5 bases; J trimming: 3 bases; junction bases outside the gene matches: 8. The germline CDR1 and CDR2 sequences are MNHEY and SMNVEV (reference sequence). The CDR3 runs 16 residues. The CDR3 DNA sequence: TGTGCCAGCAGTCCCGTAGCGGGGGCCCTCTACAATGAGCAGTTCTTC. Protein: CASSPVAGALYNEQFF.

V is TRBV7-2 and J is TRBJ2-2, with D possibly TRBD2 on 5 matching bases. V was cut by 0 bases and J by 2 bases, with 13 bases left in between. This CDR3 has 17 residues. Germline values: CDR1 SGHTA, CDR2 FQGNSA. The CDR3 loop reads CASSLAPSGVNTGELFF. In nucleotides, the CDR3 is TGTGCCAGCAGCTTAGCCCCGTCCGGGGTCAACACCGGGGAGCTGTTTTTT.

The chain is built from TRBV5-6 and TRBJ1-5; D is ambiguous. Trimming cost V 1 base and J 0 bases, with 11 bases left between them. Germline V gives CDR1 SGHDT, CDR2 YYEEEE. This CDR3 comprises 16 residues. CDR3 bases: TGTGCCAGCAGCTTGTTAGACCGAGATAGCAATCAGCCCCAGCATTTT. Translating gives CASSLLDRDSNQPQHF.

This chain uses TRBV28 with TRBJ1-2, with unresolved D. Trimming removed 8 bases at V and 0 bases at J, with 7 bases between. CDR3 size: 12 residues. Germline lookup yields CDR1 MDHEN and CDR2 SYDVKM. The CDR3 here is CASGQTNYGYTF. The CDR3 nucleotides are TGTGCCAGCGGGCAAACTAACTATGGCTACACCTTC.

This clone was seen just once. This chain uses TRBV2 with TRBJ2-1, with D perhaps matching TRBD1 (5 bases). Germline loops: CDR1 SNHLY, CDR2 FYNNEI. The CDR3 has 14 amino acids. V lost 5 bases, J lost 5 bases, and 13 bases lay in between. The chain's CDR3 is CASSPQGYDNEQFF. The CDR3 bases are TGTGCCAGCAGTCCGCAGGGATATGACAATGAGCAGTTCTTC. The full variable domain, with the rest looked up from reference TRBV2 and TRBJ2-1, is EPEVTQTPSHQVTQMGQEVILRCVPISNHLYFYWYRQILGQKVEFLVSFYNNEISEKSEIFDDQFSVERPDGSNFTLKIRSTKLEDSAMYFCASSPQGYDNEQFFGPGTRLTVL.

The chain links TRBV7-9 to TRBJ1-4, with TRBD1 identical over 7 bases. After removal of 1 base from V and 7 bases from J, the junction contained 3 bases not matched to a gene. The CDR3 sequence is 14 residues long. Germline V gene lookup returns CDR1 SEHNR and CDR2 FQNEAQ (reference sequence). CDR3 protein: CASSLGQGSEKLFF. In DNA, the CDR3 is TGTGCCAGCAGCTTAGGACAGGGAAGTGAAAAACTGTTTTTT. The full variable domain, rest sourced from reference TRBV7-9 and TRBJ1-4, is DTGVSQNPRHKITKRGQNVTFRCDPISEHNRLYWYRQTLGQGPEFLTYFQNEAQLEKSRLLSDRFSAERPKGSFSTLEIQRTEQGDSAMYLCASSLGQGSEKLFFGSGTQLSVL.

The rearrangement links TRBV9 to TRBJ2-5; D uncertain. Trimming pared 1 base from V and 0 bases from J, leaving 7 bases between. Looked up from germline, CDR1 is SGDLS and CDR2 is YYNGEE. This CDR3 spans 14 amino acids. As DNA, the CDR3 is TGTGCCAGCAGCGTAAGGTCGTACCAAGAGACCCAGTACTTC. This sequence encodes CASSVRSYQETQYF.

The chain links TRBV11-3 to TRBJ2-5; possibly TRBD2 for D (6 bases). Looked up from germline, CDR1 is SGHNT and CDR2 is YENEEA. The CDR3 is 15 residues long. V was shortened by 5 bases and J by 1 base, with 14 bases between the two germline ends. CDR3 nucleotides: TGTGCCAGCAGCGCATCGGGACTCCTCCAAGAGACCCAGTACTTC. This gives the protein CASSASGLLQETQYF. Based on the CDR3 plus reference TRBV11-3 and TRBJ2-5, the full variable domain is EAGVVQSPRYKIIEKKQPVAFWCNPISGHNTLYWYLQNLGQGPELLIRYENEEAVDDSQLPKDRFSAERLKGVDSTLKIQPAELGDSAVYLCASSASGLLQETQYFGPGTRLLVL.

This rearrangement joins TRBV10-3 to TRBJ2-1; D not resolved. Germline values: CDR1 ENHRY, CDR2 SYGVKD. V was cut by 5 bases and J by 3 bases, with 11 bases left in between. The CDR3 is 14 amino acids. The CDR3 nucleotides are TGTGCCATCAGTCGCACCTCCGACTACAATGAGCAGTTCTTC. Its translation: CAISRTSDYNEQFF.

CDR3 in amino acids: CASSFDLNTGELFF. The CDR3 coding sequence is TGTGCCAGCAGTTTCGACTTGAACACCGGGGAGCTGTTTTTT. The J gene is TRBJ2-2, the V gene TRBV6-1, with unresolved D. Germline CDR1 MNHNS, CDR2 SASEGT. The V end lost 5 bases, the J end lost 1 base, and 8 bases lay between the germline ends. There are 14 residues in the CDR3.

The chain employs TRBV27 and TRBJ2-1; 15 bases agree with TRBD2. The CDR3 is 15 amino acids. Germline CDR1 and CDR2: MNHEY and SMNVEV (reference sequence). V gave up 5 bases and J gave up 7 bases; unmatched junction bases: 3. The CDR3 sequence is CASSPGTSGRNEQFF. DNA of the CDR3: TGTGCCAGCAGTCCGGGGACTAGCGGGAGGAATGAGCAGTTCTTC.